The 22 T cell receptor beta chains presented below share a single source sample, sequenced in a study of a mutant IDH1 vaccine in newly diagnosed glioma. Their antigens remain unidentified. The method was immunoSEQ multiplex PCR; TCRdb's version includes in-frame clones alone and lacks a portion of them. The table shows 43,000 or so clones, with less than 85% occurring only once. Time point meaning: week 23, last vaccination. In every dose of vaccine, 300 ug of mutant IDH1 20-mer peptide was given alongside topical imiquimod. The source material was PBMCs, sampled from a glioma patient whose treatment included an IDH1 peptide vaccine. The receptor source for this set is a young woman with glioma. Some clones in this sample may be carry-over from other donors' samples.

The V gene is TRBV9, the J gene TRBJ2-3; 11 bases align to TRBD2. CDR1 is SGDLS, CDR2 YYNGEE, per germline. This CDR3 has 15 residues. The junction had 7 bases not matched to a gene; V was cut back by 5 bases and J by 5 bases. The CDR3 here is CASSYSGGAVDTQYF. The CDR3 DNA reads TGTGCCAGCAGTTATAGCGGGGGGGCTGTAGATACGCAGTATTTT.

The chain uses TRBV9 and TRBJ2-3; no clear D gene. Germline V gives CDR1 SGDLS, CDR2 YYNGEE. Between the trimmed V and J ends, which lost 0 bases and 3 bases, there was a span of 5 bases. The CDR3 has 13 amino acids. In DNA, the CDR3 is TGTGCCAGCAGCGTAGTACCAACAGATACGCAGTATTTT. Protein product: CASSVVPTDTQYF.

The V call is TRBV14, the J call TRBJ2-5; the match to TRBD1 covers 7 bases. J lost 4 bases, V lost 3 bases, and 5 bases had no gene match. In germline, CDR1 is SGHDN, CDR2 FVKESK. The CDR3 is 14 residues long. The CDR3 DNA reads TGTGCCAGCAGCCAGAACAGGGGTAGAGAGACCCAGTACTTC. Residues: CASSQNRGRETQYF.

This chain uses TRBV11-3 with TRBJ1-1; D uncertain. The CDR3 covers 12 residues. Trimming took 2 bases from V and 1 from J, leaving 2 bases between them. Germline CDR1 reads SGHNT; CDR2 reads YENEEA. The CDR3: CASSLKNTEAFF. The DNA for the CDR3 is TGTGCCAGCAGCTTAAAGAACACTGAAGCTTTCTTT.

The CDR3 sequence is CASSLGRTFGYTF. The CDR3 DNA sequence: TGTGCCAGCAGCTTGGGGCGGACTTTTGGCTACACCTTC. The chain recombines TRBV5-4 with TRBJ1-2; D gene ambiguous. CDR1 is SGHNT and CDR2 is YYREEE in the germline V gene (reference sequence). Trimming removed 0 bases at V and 7 bases at J, with 10 bases between. The CDR3 sequence is 13 residues long.

V gene TRBV9 combines with J gene TRBJ1-1, with a tentative D call TRBD1 (6 bases). The CDR3 covers 16 residues. Germline V CDR1 and CDR2: SGDLS, YYNGEE. The germline V and J ends were trimmed by 3 bases and 1 base, with 16 bases remaining between them. DNA for the CDR3: TGTGCCAGCAGCGGGAACCGGGGACACCCGAACACTGAAGCTTTCTTT. Translation gives CASSGNRGHPNTEAFF.

Regarding this clone: Its ends do not fully match the called genes, so a read error is possible. The genes are TRBV5-6 and TRBJ2-1; tentative D call: TRBD1 (5 bases). Germline values: CDR1 SGHDT, CDR2 YYEEEE. This CDR3 spans 16 amino acids. The CDR3 loop reads CASSLGIGAVYNEQFF. The CDR3 DNA reads TGTGCCAGCAGTTTGGGGATAGGGGCAGTCTACAATGAGCAGTTCTTC.

The chain uses TRBV19 and TRBJ2-7, with TRBD1 identical over 8 bases. This CDR3 region has 18 residues. From germline, CDR1 is LNHDA and CDR2 SQIVND (reference sequence). The trim removed 4 bases at V and 0 bases at J, leaving 14 bases unmatched. CDR3 nucleotides: TGTGCCAGTAGTAAGGGCCGCCTGACAGGGGAGGTCTCCTACGAGCAGTACTTC. It encodes CASSKGRLTGEVSYEQYF. The whole variable domain, filled in from reference TRBV19 and TRBJ2-7, reads DGGITQSPKYLFRKEGQNVTLSCEQNLNHDAMYWYRQDPGQGLRLIYYSQIVNDFQKGDIAEGYSVSREKKESFPLTVTSAQKNPTAFYLCASSKGRLTGEVSYEQYFGPGTRLTVT.

V usage is TRBV11-3 and J usage is TRBJ2-5; possible D gene TRBD1, 6 bases. Trimming removed 6 bases from V and 5 bases from J, with 10 bases in between. The CDR3 is 12 residues long. Germline loops: CDR1 SGHNT, CDR2 YENEEA. The CDR3 DNA follows: TGTGCCAGCAGAGGGGGTGGGGAGACCCAGTACTTC. Translating it yields CASRGGGETQYF.

The V and J genes are TRBV19 and TRBJ1-3; D is unclear. This CDR3 region has 14 residues. Per the germline V gene, CDR1 is LNHDA and CDR2 is SQIVND (reference sequence). V lost 7 bases and J 3 bases, leaving 13 bases between the germline ends. CDR3 DNA: TGTGCCAGTACGGTCGGAGGCTTTGGAAACACCATATATTTT. Encoded protein: CASTVGGFGNTIYF.

This chain joins TRBV11-3 and TRBJ2-1; TRBD2 matches 8 bases. Per germline, CDR1 SGHNT and CDR2 YENEEA. The CDR3 contains 17 residues. V was pared by 2 bases and J by 8 bases, with 14 bases of the junction left unmatched. The DNA of the CDR3 is TGTGCCAGCAGCTTATATAAATGGGCGGGAGGCATTGATGAGCAGTTCTTC. It encodes CASSLYKWAGGIDEQFF.

This rearrangement joins TRBV15 to TRBJ2-2; TRBD2 matches 10 bases. The germline CDR1 and CDR2 sequences are LNHNV and YYDKDF (reference sequence). This CDR3 has 15 residues. V trimming: 3 bases; J trimming: 7 bases; junction bases outside the gene matches: 5. The CDR3 loop reads CATSRLAGVYGELFF. The CDR3 region has the DNA TGTGCCACCAGCAGGCTAGCGGGAGTGTACGGGGAGCTGTTTTTT. The full variable domain, completed using reference TRBV15 and TRBJ2-2, is DAMVIQNPRYQVTQFGKPVTLSCSQTLNHNVMYWYQQKSSQAPKLLFHYYDKDFNNEADTPDNFQSRRPNTSFCFLDIRSPGLGDTAMYLCATSRLAGVYGELFFGEGSRLTVL.

The J gene is TRBJ2-3, the V gene TRBV9, with D unresolved. The V gene's germline CDR1 is SGDLS and CDR2 YYNGEE. The CDR3 sequence is 16 residues long. The V gene lost 0 bases and the J gene lost 4 bases, with 15 bases spanning the gap. The CDR3 nucleotides read TGTGCCAGCAGCGTAGCAGTGTCCCTCAGCGCAGATACGCAGTATTTT. It codes for CASSVAVSLSADTQYF.

The sample holds a few counts of this clone. The V and J genes are TRBV2 and TRBJ2-2; no clear D gene. The CDR3 totals 12 residues. Germline assignment: CDR1 SNHLY and CDR2 FYNNEI. Trimming pared 5 bases from V and 3 bases from J, leaving 4 bases between. CDR3 coding DNA: TGTGCCAGCAGTTACCACACCGGGGAGCTGTTTTTT. Its protein is CASSYHTGELFF. Based on the CDR3 plus reference TRBV2 and TRBJ2-2, the full variable domain is EPEVTQTPSHQVTQMGQEVILRCVPISNHLYFYWYRQILGQKVEFLVSFYNNEISEKSEIFDDQFSVERPDGSNFTLKIRSTKLEDSAMYFCASSYHTGELFFGEGSRLTVL.

The V call is TRBV19, the J call TRBJ2-1; tentatively, D is TRBD1 (6 bases). The CDR3 is 13 amino acids. Trimming pared 5 bases from V and 7 bases from J, leaving 12 bases between. Germline CDR1 and CDR2: LNHDA and SQIVND (reference sequence). The CDR3 sequence is CASSWTVGNEQFF. In DNA form, the CDR3 reads TGTGCCAGTAGTTGGACAGTTGGGAATGAGCAGTTCTTC.

The rearrangement joins TRBV5-6 to TRBJ1-1; a weak D match, TRBD1 (5 bases). CDR1 and CDR2 (germline): SGHDT, YYEEEE. This CDR3 has 14 amino acids. Trimming removed 6 bases at V and 1 base at J, with 13 bases between. CDR3 region: CASMVLGRNTEAFF. The CDR3 coding sequence is TGTGCCAGCATGGTTTTGGGACGGAACACTGAAGCTTTCTTT.

This clone was seen just once. CDR3 sequence: CASSEGMDTGELFF. CDR3 in DNA: TGTGCCAGCAGTGAAGGGATGGACACCGGGGAGCTGTTTTTT. The genes are TRBV6-4 and TRBJ2-2; D is undetermined. Germline V gene sequence: CDR1 MRHNA, CDR2 SNTAGT. The CDR3 runs to 14 residues. Trimming left V 3 bases short and J 3 bases short, with 8 bases between.

The chain employs TRBV11-3 and TRBJ1-3; D gene uncertain. Germline values: CDR1 SGHNT, CDR2 YENEEA. V lost 6 bases and J 2 bases, leaving 8 bases between the germline ends. The CDR3 is 13 residues long. The CDR3 DNA sequence: TGTGCCAGCAGAGACATGACTGGAAACACCATATATTTT. It translates to CASRDMTGNTIYF.

The chain carries TRBV7-2 and TRBJ1-1; D unclear. The CDR3 loop spans 14 amino acids. Germline V gives CDR1 SGHTA, CDR2 FQGNSA. Trimming removed 0 bases from V and 6 bases from J, with 11 bases in between. CDR3 DNA: TGTGCCAGCAGCTTAGCGAGGGAATTCCCTGAAGCTTTCTTT. Its translation is CASSLAREFPEAFF.

The chain uses TRBV11-3 and TRBJ2-7; D may be TRBD2 (5 bases). The CDR3 runs 13 residues. The V gene's germline CDR1 is SGHNT and CDR2 YENEEA. The V end was cut by 5 bases, the J end by 6 bases, with 14 bases between. CDR3 sequence (DNA): TGTGCCAGCAGCCTCGGGCCGGGAAGCGAGCAGTACTTC. Protein: CASSLGPGSEQYF. The full variable domain, its missing parts supplied by reference TRBV11-3 and TRBJ2-7, is EAGVVQSPRYKIIEKKQPVAFWCNPISGHNTLYWYLQNLGQGPELLIRYENEEAVDDSQLPKDRFSAERLKGVDSTLKIQPAELGDSAVYLCASSLGPGSEQYFGPGTRLTVT.

The chain links TRBV6-1 to TRBJ1-2; possibly TRBD1 for D (5 bases). The V and J ends lost 8 bases and 6 bases respectively, with 19 bases between them. The CDR3 sequence is 14 residues long. CDR1 and CDR2 (germline): MNHNS, SASEGT. The CDR3 sequence: CASGMTTVKNGYTF. The CDR3 nucleotides are TGTGCCAGCGGGATGACGACAGTCAAGAATGGCTACACCTTC.

The chain uses TRBV5-4 and TRBJ2-3; D might be TRBD2 (6 bases). This CDR3 comprises 14 residues. The V and J ends lost 4 bases and 2 bases respectively, with 11 bases between them. The germline V gene encodes CDR1 SGHNT and CDR2 YYREEE (reference sequence). The CDR3 sequence: CASSGGTYTDTQYF. In DNA form, the CDR3 reads TGTGCCAGCAGCGGCGGGACTTACACAGATACGCAGTATTTT.